This T cell receptor beta chain was found in a study of T cells in tumors after PD-1 blockade. This CDR3 comprises 16 residues. Germline loops: CDR1 SGHRS, CDR2 YFSETQ. Trimming cost V 4 bases and J 1 base; bases outside gene matches: 8. Clones were sequenced by immunoSEQ multiplex PCR, and TCRdb holds only the in-frame ones, with some missing. The data show 14,000 or so clones, roughly 80% seen once. The J gene is TRBJ2-5, the V gene TRBV5-1, with 9 bases lining up with TRBD1. The receptor was isolated from a human donor with basal cell carcinoma. The sample in question was PBMCs, obtained after anti-PD-1 treatment. The CDR3 sequence: CASSRGQGSIQETQYF. The DNA of the CDR3 is TGCGCCAGCAGCCGCGGACAGGGGTCTATCCAAGAGACCCAGTACTTC. Variable domain in full (rest from reference TRBV5-1 and TRBJ2-5): KAGVTQTPRYLIKTRGQQVTLSCSPISGHRSVSWYQQTPGQGLQFLFEYFSETQRNKGNFPGRFSGRQFSNSRSEMNVSTLELGDSALYLCASSRGQGSIQETQYFGPGTRLLVL.